The 10 T cell receptor beta chains listed next were all sequenced from one sample in a study of blood T cell repertoires in COVID-19. The table came from immunoSEQ multiplex PCR; TCRdb's copy has only in-frame clones and leaves some out. The sample records over 200,000 clones, more than 80% being singletons. Input material: peripheral blood. These TCRs come from a woman younger than 45 with COVID-19, enrolled during active disease.

V gene TRBV5-5 combines with J gene TRBJ1-4, with TRBD1 matching over 8 bases. Germline assignment: CDR1 SGHKS and CDR2 YYEKEE (reference sequence). Losses at the gene ends were 1 base for V and 7 bases for J; bases not matched to a gene: 6. The CDR3 loop spans 15 amino acids. CDR3 residues: CASSLLQGGREKLFF. CDR3 nucleotide sequence: TGTGCCAGCAGCTTGTTACAGGGGGGACGTGAAAAACTGTTTTTT.

CDR3 sequence (DNA): TGTGCCAGCAGTTTAGGGCCTTCTGAAGCTTTCTTT. It yields the protein CASSLGPSEAFF. The J gene is TRBJ1-1, the V gene TRBV28; D remains unclear. Deletions cut 2 bases from V and 6 bases from J, with 7 bases between. This CDR3 spans 12 amino acids. In germline, CDR1 is MDHEN, CDR2 SYDVKM. Together with reference TRBV28 and TRBJ1-1, the CDR3 gives the full variable domain: DVKVTQSSRYLVKRTGEKVFLECVQDMDHENMFWYRQDPGLGLRLIYFSYDVKMKEKGDIPEGYSVSREKKERFSLILESASTNQTSMYLCASSLGPSEAFFGQGTRLTVV.

In this sample, this clone turned up once. The rearrangement joins TRBV2 to TRBJ2-1; 9 bases align to TRBD1. Germline V gene lookup returns CDR1 SNHLY and CDR2 FYNNEI. There are 14 residues in the CDR3. V lost 5 bases and J lost 7; bases outside the gene matches: 6. As DNA, the CDR3 is TGTGCCAGCAGTCGGGACAGGGTTGGGAATGAGCAGTTCTTC. The encoded protein is CASSRDRVGNEQFF.

The CDR3 loop is CASSPGTGGPYNEQFF. The DNA of the CDR3 is TGTGCCAGCAGCCCAGGGACAGGGGGCCCCTACAATGAGCAGTTCTTC. V and J are TRBV7-9 and TRBJ2-1; 12 bases fit TRBD1. With 5 bases clipped from V and 2 bases from J, the junction kept 4 bases outside the gene matches. Looked up from germline, CDR1 is SEHNR and CDR2 is FQNEAQ (reference sequence). The CDR3 runs to 16 residues.

The V call is TRBV3-1 (or the pseudogene TRBV3-2), the J call TRBJ2-3; the D gene is possibly TRBD2 (6 bases). V shed 8 bases and J shed 0 bases, with 9 bases lying between them. This CDR3 comprises 13 residues. In germline, CDR1 is LGHDT, CDR2 YNNKEL (reference sequence). CDR3 DNA: TGTGCCAGCGGCGGGGCAAGCACAGATACGCAGTATTTT. Translated: CASGGASTDTQYF.

This chain connects TRBV6-5 to TRBJ1-2; 9 bases are shared with TRBD1. The V gene end was trimmed by 6 bases and the J gene end by 4 bases; junction bases not matched to a gene: 3. The CDR3 is made up of 13 amino acids. The germline V gene encodes CDR1 MNHEY and CDR2 SVGAGI. The CDR3 bases are TGTGCCAGCAGGGACAGGGGTCCCTATGGCTACACCTTC. This translates into CASRDRGPYGYTF.

The chain carries TRBV5-1 and TRBJ2-7; a weak D match, TRBD2 (6 bases). Germline V gene lookup returns CDR1 SGHRS and CDR2 YFSETQ. This CDR3 is 14 amino acids long. Between the trimmed V and J ends, which lost 2 bases and 3 bases, there was a span of 12 bases. The CDR3 DNA sequence: TGCGCCAGCAGCTTAACGCATAGCGGCTACGAGCAGTACTTC. Protein sequence: CASSLTHSGYEQYF.

This chain uses TRBV27 with TRBJ1-6; 8 bases fit TRBD1. Germline CDR1 MNHEY, CDR2 SMNVEV (reference sequence). The CDR3 consists of 17 residues. V lost 3 bases and J lost 2; bases outside the gene matches: 6. CDR3 sequence reads: CASSFLTGETYNSPLHF. CDR3 coding DNA: TGTGCCAGCAGTTTTCTGACAGGGGAAACCTATAATTCACCCCTCCACTTT.

The V call is TRBV2, the J call TRBJ2-7, with a possible D match to TRBD2 (6 bases). Germline V lookup: CDR1 SNHLY, CDR2 FYNNEI. Trimming removed 10 bases at V and 0 bases at J, with 7 bases between. The CDR3 covers 11 residues. The CDR3 loop is CATGGSYEQYF. For the CDR3, the DNA is TGTGCCACCGGGGGCTCCTACGAGCAGTACTTC.

The chain uses TRBV6-5 and TRBJ1-3; D not certain. Germline assignment: CDR1 MNHEY and CDR2 SVGAGI. The CDR3 extends over 11 amino acids. The ends were cut back, 7 bases at V and 2 bases at J, with 3 bases in the middle. The CDR3 DNA is TGTGCCAGCATTACTGGAAACACCATATATTTT. Protein sequence: CASITGNTIYF.